This passage covers 17 T cell receptor beta chains from one sample sequenced in a study of Ad26.COV2.S vaccination and SARS-CoV-2 variants. As to treatment: some 19 received Ad26.COV2.S at low or high dose, single or two shots; 5 received placebo; per-sample allocation not given. The samples were gathered on day 63 after the first injection of vaccine or placebo. The table came from immunoSEQ multiplex PCR; TCRdb's copy has only in-frame clones and leaves some out. Here the sample spans about 350,000 clones, 80% to 90% being singletons. This sample comprised peripheral blood, obtained in a trial of Ad26.COV2.S vaccine versus placebo. Receptor source: a person between 18 and 65 years old who received the Ad26.COV2.S COVID-19 vaccine or a placebo.

The chain is built from TRBV28 and TRBJ2-3; TRBD1 aligns across 7 bases. This CDR3 has 16 amino acids. V shed 6 bases and J 2 bases; nucleotides not matched to a gene: 11. Germline values: CDR1 MDHEN, CDR2 SYDVKM. CDR3 sequence reads: CASSPGQGVLTDTQYF. The DNA for the CDR3 is TGTGCCAGCAGCCCGGGGCAGGGGGTCCTCACAGATACGCAGTATTTT. Using reference TRBV28 and TRBJ2-3 for the parts outside the CDR3, the full variable domain is DVKVTQSSRYLVKRTGEKVFLECVQDMDHENMFWYRQDPGLGLRLIYFSYDVKMKEKGDIPEGYSVSREKKERFSLILESASTNQTSMYLCASSPGQGVLTDTQYFGPGTRLTVL.

This clone was observed a handful of times. The chain employs TRBV3-1 (or the pseudogene TRBV3-2) and TRBJ2-7, with 14 bases identical to TRBD2. The length of the CDR3 is 15 residues. Germline loops: CDR1 LGHDT, CDR2 YNNKEL (reference sequence). Germline trimming cut 1 base from V and 5 bases from J; bases unmatched to any gene: 1. CDR3 bases: TGTGCCAGCAGCCAAGGACTAGCGGGAGGGAACGAGCAGTACTTC. Protein: CASSQGLAGGNEQYF.

V usage is TRBV27 and J usage is TRBJ1-1, with 8 bases lining up with TRBD1. The V and J ends lost 1 base and 4 bases, in that order; junction bases with no gene match: 2. Germline V lookup: CDR1 MNHEY, CDR2 SMNVEV (reference sequence). CDR3 size: 14 residues. The CDR3: CASSLYRGSTEAFF. As DNA, the CDR3 is TGTGCCAGCAGTTTATACAGGGGGAGCACTGAAGCTTTCTTT.

Notes on this clone: The sample has other DNA sequences that encode this CDR3 too. V is TRBV5-1 and J is TRBJ1-2; no clear D gene. Germline loops: CDR1 SGHRS, CDR2 YFSETQ. Trimming removed 0 bases from V and 3 bases from J, with 6 bases in between. The CDR3 is 13 residues long. The CDR3 DNA sequence: TGCGCCAGCAGCTTGGAGGGATACTATGGCTACACCTTC. This sequence encodes CASSLEGYYGYTF. Full variable domain (outside the CDR3, taken from reference TRBV5-1 and TRBJ1-2): KAGVTQTPRYLIKTRGQQVTLSCSPISGHRSVSWYQQTPGQGLQFLFEYFSETQRNKGNFPGRFSGRQFSNSRSEMNVSTLELGDSALYLCASSLEGYYGYTFGSGTRLTVV.

V gene TRBV11-2 combines with J gene TRBJ1-1; TRBD1 agrees at 9 bases. The CDR3 runs 15 residues. Germline lookup yields CDR1 SGHAT and CDR2 FQNNGV. Trimming removed 5 bases from V and 0 bases from J; junction bases left unmatched: 4. The CDR3 bases are TGTGCCAGCAGCCCAGGGACAGGGCTGAACACTGAAGCTTTCTTT. Translating it yields CASSPGTGLNTEAFF.

The J gene is TRBJ2-2, the V gene TRBV9; D gene ambiguous. Germline CDR1 and CDR2: SGDLS and YYNGEE. V was clipped by 1 base and J by 0 bases, with 10 bases between them. The CDR3 totals 16 residues. CDR3 in amino acids: CASSVLTYPNTGELFF. CDR3 DNA sequence: TGTGCCAGCAGCGTATTAACTTACCCGAACACCGGGGAGCTGTTTTTT.

The chain links TRBV14 to TRBJ2-1, with D maybe TRBD2 (5 bases). Between the trimmed V and J ends, which lost 4 bases and 0 bases, there was a span of 16 bases. The CDR3 consists of 17 residues. Germline V lookup: CDR1 SGHDN, CDR2 FVKESK. In DNA form, the CDR3 reads TGTGCCAGCAGCCCCTACGGGGTGGCAAGCTCCTACAATGAGCAGTTCTTC. It translates to CASSPYGVASSYNEQFF.

The chain employs TRBV13 and TRBJ1-1; no reliable D call. Between the trimmed V and J ends, which lost 1 base and 0 bases, there was a span of 6 bases. Germline CDR1 and CDR2: PRHDT and FYEKMQ (reference sequence). The CDR3 is made up of 14 amino acids. The CDR3 here is CASSLDSLNTEAFF. The CDR3 coding sequence is TGTGCCAGCAGCTTAGACAGTCTGAACACTGAAGCTTTCTTT.

The chain employs TRBV6-1 and TRBJ2-2; 7 positions agree with TRBD1. Germline assignment: CDR1 MNHNS and CDR2 SASEGT. CDR3 size: 19 residues. With V trimmed by 0 bases and J by 0 bases, 10 bases remained unmatched. The DNA for the CDR3 is TGTGCCAGCAGTGAAGCGCTTCTTACCGGGACAGCGAACACCGGGGAGCTGTTTTTT. Protein: CASSEALLTGTANTGELFF.

The chain carries TRBV2 and TRBJ1-6; D is perhaps TRBD1 (5 bases). The CDR3 is 15 amino acids. Germline V gene lookup returns CDR1 SNHLY and CDR2 FYNNEI. V lost 3 bases, J lost 7 bases, and 13 bases lay in between. CDR3 region: CASSEEGEGNSPLHF. The CDR3 region has the DNA TGTGCCAGCAGTGAGGAAGGGGAAGGGAATTCACCCCTCCACTTT.

The chain employs TRBV11-2 and TRBJ2-1; D remains unclear. The CDR3 is made up of 14 amino acids. The germline V and J ends were trimmed by 5 bases and 8 bases, with 16 bases remaining between them. CDR1 and CDR2 (germline): SGHAT, FQNNGV. This CDR3 reads CASSPGEVEHEQFF. The CDR3 DNA reads as TGTGCCAGCAGCCCCGGTGAGGTCGAACATGAGCAGTTCTTC.

The chain couples TRBV28 to TRBJ1-2; TRBD1 might be the D (5 bases). V was trimmed by 2 bases and J by 8 bases, leaving 18 bases between them. The V gene's germline CDR1 is MDHEN and CDR2 SYDVKM. The CDR3 is 15 residues long. The CDR3 coding sequence is TGTGCCAGCAGTTTACCCCTCGACAGCCTCGTAGGCTACACCTTC. Translated: CASSLPLDSLVGYTF.

The chain joins TRBV19 to TRBJ2-2, with 7 bases fitting TRBD2. The CDR3 sequence is 16 residues long. Looked up from germline, CDR1 is LNHDA and CDR2 is SQIVND (reference sequence). The V segment lost 2 bases and the J segment 3 bases; nucleotides outside the gene matches: 6. As DNA, the CDR3 is TGTGCCAGTAGTATATTCGGGGGGATCGACACCGGGGAGCTGTTTTTT. It specifies CASSIFGGIDTGELFF. The variable domain in full, with the rest retrieved from reference TRBV19 and TRBJ2-2, is DGGITQSPKYLFRKEGQNVTLSCEQNLNHDAMYWYRQDPGQGLRLIYYSQIVNDFQKGDIAEGYSVSREKKESFPLTVTSAQKNPTAFYLCASSIFGGIDTGELFFGEGSRLTVL.

The V call is TRBV2, the J call TRBJ1-6; TRBD1 matches 11 bases. Germline V gene sequence: CDR1 SNHLY, CDR2 FYNNEI. Trimming removed 4 bases from V and 10 bases from J; junction bases left unmatched: 9. The CDR3 covers 16 residues. Here the CDR3 DNA reads TGTGCCAGCAGTGGGCCGGGACAGGGGGTAGGATCACCCCTCCACTTT. Translating gives CASSGPGQGVGSPLHF.

This clone was picked up a small number of times. This chain uses TRBV7-2 with TRBJ2-7; D possibly corresponds to TRBD2 (5 bases). The CDR3 loop spans 14 amino acids. V was pared by 4 bases and J by 6 bases, with 16 bases between. Germline V gives CDR1 SGHTA, CDR2 FQGNSA. The CDR3 region is CASSSTPQAGEQYF. The CDR3 nucleotides read TGTGCCAGCAGCTCGACCCCCCAGGCGGGCGAGCAGTACTTC. The variable domain in full, completed from reference TRBV7-2 and TRBJ2-7, reads GAGVSQSPSNKVTEKGKDVELRCDPISGHTALYWYRQSLGQGLEFLIYFQGNSAPDKSGLPSDRFSAERTGGSVSTLTIQRTQQEDSAVYLCASSSTPQAGEQYFGPGTRLTVT.

The rearrangement uses TRBV5-1 and TRBJ2-2; D may be TRBD1 (6 bases). The germline CDR1 and CDR2 sequences are SGHRS and YFSETQ. Deletions cut 3 bases from V and 1 base from J, with 7 bases between. This CDR3 is 14 amino acids long. For the CDR3, the DNA is TGCGCCAGCAGCTGGACAGAGAACACCGGGGAGCTGTTTTTT. Residues: CASSWTENTGELFF.

The V gene is TRBV5-1, the J gene TRBJ2-3, with a tentative D call TRBD1 (6 bases). Germline lookup yields CDR1 SGHRS and CDR2 YFSETQ. The CDR3 consists of 14 residues. With 2 bases removed from V and 2 bases from J, the gap between germline ends came to 9 bases. The CDR3 bases are TGCGCCAGCAGCTTAGGGGGACCCACAGATACGCAGTATTTT. Encoded protein: CASSLGGPTDTQYF.